In its sample, the clone carrying this T cell receptor (beta chain) was seen once. Antigen specificity is unknown. This sample was included in a study of tumor-infiltrating lymphocytes in primary liver carcinoma. Study-wide context: All patients, whether men or women, fell within 30 to 69 years of age. Findings and caveats of the study: A significantly higher top-250-clone fraction was found in tumors than in blood (p = 0.039). Less overlap was seen in tumor-adjacent and tumor-blood pairs than in tumor region pairs.

Between roughly 17 and 31 mg of unsorted bulk tissue served as the source from which RNA and DNA were co-extracted. A constant-region primer primed TCR beta cDNA synthesis from 500 to 550 ng of total RNA. Modified slightly, ARM-PCR produced TCR beta libraries over three nested multiplex PCR rounds. Use of TRBV1-TRBV30 forward primers with a C-beta reverse primer characterized the first two PCR rounds, which lasted about 10 cycles each. TCRdb used MiXCR to reprocess the multiplex PCR reads, holding one entry per CDR3 protein. The sample has approximately 190,000 distinct CDR3 sequences; around 85% are singletons. The CDR3 totals 14 residues. Germline lookup yields CDR1 MNHNS and CDR2 SASEGT. The V gene end was trimmed by 4 bases and the J gene end by 10 bases; junction bases not matched to a gene: 12.

Source material: tumor tissue from primary liver carcinoma. This receptor was taken from a man aged 35 to 55 with primary liver carcinoma and hepatitis B virus infection. The chain is built from TRBV6-1 and TRBJ1-2; 7 bases align to TRBD1. The CDR3 DNA reads TGTGCCAGCAGTGCCCTTAGAGGGGGCAATGACTACACCTTC. Translated: CASSALRGGNDYTF.